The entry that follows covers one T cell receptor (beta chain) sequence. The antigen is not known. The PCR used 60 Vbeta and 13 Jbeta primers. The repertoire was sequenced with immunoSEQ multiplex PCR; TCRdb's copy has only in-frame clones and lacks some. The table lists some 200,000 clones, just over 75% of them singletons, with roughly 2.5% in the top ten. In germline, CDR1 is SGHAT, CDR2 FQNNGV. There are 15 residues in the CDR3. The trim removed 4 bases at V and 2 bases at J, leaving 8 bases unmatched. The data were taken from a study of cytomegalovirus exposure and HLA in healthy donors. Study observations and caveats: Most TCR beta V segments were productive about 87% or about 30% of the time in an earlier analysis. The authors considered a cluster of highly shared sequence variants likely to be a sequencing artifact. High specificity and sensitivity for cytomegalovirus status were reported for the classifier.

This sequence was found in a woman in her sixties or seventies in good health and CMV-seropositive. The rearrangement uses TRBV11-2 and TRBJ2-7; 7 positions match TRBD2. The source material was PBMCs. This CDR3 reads CASSSLPRGTYEQYF. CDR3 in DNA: TGTGCCAGCAGCTCACTGCCGCGGGGGACCTACGAGCAGTACTTC.